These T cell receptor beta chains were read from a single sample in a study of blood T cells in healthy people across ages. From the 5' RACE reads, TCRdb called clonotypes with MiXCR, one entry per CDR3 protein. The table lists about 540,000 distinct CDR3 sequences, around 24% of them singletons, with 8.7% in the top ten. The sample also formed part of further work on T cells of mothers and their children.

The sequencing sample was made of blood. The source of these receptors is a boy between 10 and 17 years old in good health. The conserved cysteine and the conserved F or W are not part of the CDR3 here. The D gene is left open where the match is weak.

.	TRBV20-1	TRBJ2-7	SADRSSYEQY
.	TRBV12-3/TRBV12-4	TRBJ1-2	ASWEQGGYT
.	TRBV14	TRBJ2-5	ASSQALGFGQETQY
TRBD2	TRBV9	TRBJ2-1	ASSFRGESYNEQF
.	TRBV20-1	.	SARSQGLADYEQY
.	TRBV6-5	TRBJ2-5	ASRLLDHETQY
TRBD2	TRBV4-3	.	ASSQETSGYNEQF
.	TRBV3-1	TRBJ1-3	ASSPRVPGNTIY
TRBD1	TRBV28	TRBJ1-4	ASSSTDRALEKLF
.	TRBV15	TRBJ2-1	ATSPERRALDEQF
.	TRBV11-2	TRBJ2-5	ASSPPGRAQPTQY
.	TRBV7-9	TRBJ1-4	ASSLDPSTNEKLF
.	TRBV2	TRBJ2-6	ASSRDSSIGANVLT
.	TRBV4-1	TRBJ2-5	ASSQDESGGRETQY
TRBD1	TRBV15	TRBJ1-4	ATSRGTGMEKLF
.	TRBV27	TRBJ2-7	ASSFGDIWVQY
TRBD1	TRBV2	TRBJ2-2	ASRKQGVRNTGELF
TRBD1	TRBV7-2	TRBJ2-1	ASSLEFLGTGYNEQF
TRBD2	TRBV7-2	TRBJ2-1	ASSLLGLAGAYNEQF
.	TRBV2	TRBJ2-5	ASSEANWKTQY
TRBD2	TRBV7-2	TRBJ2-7	ASRPSLAGGPTYEQY
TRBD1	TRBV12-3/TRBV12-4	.	ASRPWTGNGPYEQY
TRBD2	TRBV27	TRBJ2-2	ASSSQPGLAGGLWTGELF
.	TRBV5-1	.	ASSLQTSPGGNEQF
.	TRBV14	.	ASSQEPDYEQY
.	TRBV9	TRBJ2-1	ASSGSLETEQF
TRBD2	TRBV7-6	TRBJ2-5	ASSLGRLAGEETQY
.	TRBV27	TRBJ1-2	ASSLRETTYGYT
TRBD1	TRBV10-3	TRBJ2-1	AISEGTGGLNEQF
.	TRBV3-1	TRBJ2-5	ASSHPSEGRPQETQY
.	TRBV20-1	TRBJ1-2	SARSGGGGYGYT
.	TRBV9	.	ASSVLQGTEQY
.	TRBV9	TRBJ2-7	ASSAPQGPTGEQY
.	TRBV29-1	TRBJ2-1	SVVWGNEQF
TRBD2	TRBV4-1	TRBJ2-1	ASSTRTSGGALNEQF
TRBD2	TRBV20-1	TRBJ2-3	SAVRGGTDTQY
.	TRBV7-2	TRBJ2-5	ASSSTSGTQETQY
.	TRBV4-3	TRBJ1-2	ASSQDPGFGGYT
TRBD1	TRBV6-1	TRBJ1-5	ASSEGFRGPREPQH
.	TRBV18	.	ASSSGRIQETQY
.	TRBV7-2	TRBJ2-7	ASSLSGLPPYEQY
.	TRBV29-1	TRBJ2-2	SVESQGPRSTGELF
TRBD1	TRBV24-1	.	ATEGATGNEQF
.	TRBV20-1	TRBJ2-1	SARGCRAGRNNEQF
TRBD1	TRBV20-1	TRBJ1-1	SARDKTGGNTEAF
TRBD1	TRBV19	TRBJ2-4	ASSSLTGELAKNIQY
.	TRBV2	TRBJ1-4	ASSDGTTNEKLL
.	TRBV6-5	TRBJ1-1	ASSYSPEGNTEAF
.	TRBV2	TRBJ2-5	ASSEWYSQETQY
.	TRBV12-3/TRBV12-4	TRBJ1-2	ASSLGGLNSYGYT
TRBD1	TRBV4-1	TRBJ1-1	ASSQEDRENTEAF
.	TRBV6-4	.	ASSDSGPAGLTYEQY
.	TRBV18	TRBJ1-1	ASSPGQIEYTEAF